This T cell receptor (beta chain) was profiled in a study of shared clonotypes between healthy human individuals. Study results and limitations: Clonotype sharing across a few donors was observed for roughly 5% of naive CD4 clonotypes. The study generally estimated greater richness for naive than memory subsets.

CD8 cells regarded as naive lacked CD45RO, were positively chosen for CCR7, and omitted terminally differentiated effector memory CD45RA+ cells. Germline V gene data show CDR1 as MNHNY and CDR2 as SVGAGI (reference sequence). V dropped 0 bases and J dropped 6 bases, with 6 bases sitting between them. The CDR3 length is 12 residues. The sample holds one count of this clone. What it recognizes is unknown. This CDR3 is also generated by other DNA sequences in the sample. Authors' analysis steps: For the immunoSEQ data, sequences were junction-only without quality scores, so filtering differed. The table came from immunoSEQ multiplex PCR; TCRdb's copy has only in-frame clones and leaves some out. V, J and clone size are taken as reported in that table, and D and trimming were inferred from the DNA itself. The sample contains millions of clones, approximately 95% of which appear only once.

The chain uses TRBV6-6 and TRBJ2-7; a possible D gene is TRBD2 (6 bases). The source material was naive CD8+ T cells sorted from blood. The source is a man aged 18 to 29 in good health. CDR3 loop: CASSYSTSEQYF. Here the CDR3 DNA reads TGTGCCAGCAGTTACTCGACTAGCGAGCAGTACTTC.